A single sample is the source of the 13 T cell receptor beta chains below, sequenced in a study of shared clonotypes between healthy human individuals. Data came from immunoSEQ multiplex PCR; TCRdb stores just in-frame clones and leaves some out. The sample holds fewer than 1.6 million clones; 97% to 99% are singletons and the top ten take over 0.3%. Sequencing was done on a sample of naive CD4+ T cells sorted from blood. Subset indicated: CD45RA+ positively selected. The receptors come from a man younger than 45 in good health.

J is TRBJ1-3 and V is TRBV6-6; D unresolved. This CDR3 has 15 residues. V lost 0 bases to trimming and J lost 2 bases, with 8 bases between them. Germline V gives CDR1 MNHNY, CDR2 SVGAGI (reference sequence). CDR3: CASSYSIFAGNTIYF. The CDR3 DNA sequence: TGTGCCAGCAGTTACTCGATCTTCGCTGGAAACACCATATATTTT.

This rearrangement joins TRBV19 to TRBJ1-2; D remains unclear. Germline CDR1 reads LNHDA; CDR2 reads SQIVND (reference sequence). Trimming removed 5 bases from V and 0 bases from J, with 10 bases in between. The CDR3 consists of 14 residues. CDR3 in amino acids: CASSPSLANYGYTF. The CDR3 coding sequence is TGTGCCAGTAGTCCATCCTTAGCTAACTATGGCTACACCTTC.

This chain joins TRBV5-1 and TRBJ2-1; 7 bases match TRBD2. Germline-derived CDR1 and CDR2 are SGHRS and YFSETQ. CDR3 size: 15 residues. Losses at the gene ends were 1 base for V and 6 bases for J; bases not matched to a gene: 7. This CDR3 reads CASSLLGGRANEQFF. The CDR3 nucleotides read TGCGCCAGCAGCTTGTTAGGTGGGAGGGCCAATGAGCAGTTCTTC.

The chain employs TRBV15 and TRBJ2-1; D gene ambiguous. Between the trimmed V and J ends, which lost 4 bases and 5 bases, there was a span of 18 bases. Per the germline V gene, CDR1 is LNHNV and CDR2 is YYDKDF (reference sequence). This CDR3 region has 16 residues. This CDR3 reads CATSNLRNSVDNEQFF. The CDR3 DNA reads TGTGCCACCAGCAATCTTCGGAATTCGGTCGACAATGAGCAGTTCTTC.

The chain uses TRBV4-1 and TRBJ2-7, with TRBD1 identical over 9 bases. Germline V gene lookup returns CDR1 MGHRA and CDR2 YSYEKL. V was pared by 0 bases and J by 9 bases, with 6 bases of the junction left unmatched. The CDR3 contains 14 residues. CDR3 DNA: TGCGCCAGCAGCCAAGAAGGACAGGGGAGGGGGCAGTACTTC. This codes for CASSQEGQGRGQYF.

The CDR3 loop reads CASSSSFGQTAYEQYF. The CDR3, as DNA: TGTGCCAGCAGCTCTTCGTTTGGACAGACCGCCTACGAGCAGTACTTC. The V call is TRBV11-3, the J call TRBJ2-7; TRBD1 is a possible D gene (6 bases). Germline values: CDR1 SGHNT, CDR2 YENEEA. V was cut by 4 bases and J by 2 bases, with 18 bases left in between. The CDR3 sequence is 16 residues long.

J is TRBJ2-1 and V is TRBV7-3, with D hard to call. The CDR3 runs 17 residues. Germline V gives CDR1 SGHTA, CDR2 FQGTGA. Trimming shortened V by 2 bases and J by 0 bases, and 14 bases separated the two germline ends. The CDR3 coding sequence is TGTGCCAGCAGCTTAGACTCGGTCAAAAGCTCCTACAATGAGCAGTTCTTC. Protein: CASSLDSVKSSYNEQFF.

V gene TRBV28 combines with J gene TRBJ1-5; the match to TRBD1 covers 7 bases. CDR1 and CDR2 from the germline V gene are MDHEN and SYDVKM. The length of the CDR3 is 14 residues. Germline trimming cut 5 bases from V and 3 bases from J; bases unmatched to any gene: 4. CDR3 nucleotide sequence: TGTGCCAGCAGTCAGGGGGGGCTCAATCAGCCCCAGCATTTT. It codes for CASSQGGLNQPQHF.

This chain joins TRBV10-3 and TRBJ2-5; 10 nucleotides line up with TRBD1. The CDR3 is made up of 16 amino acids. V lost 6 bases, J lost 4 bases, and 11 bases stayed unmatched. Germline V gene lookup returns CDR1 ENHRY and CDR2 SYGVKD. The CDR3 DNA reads TGTGCCATCAGCCAGACAGGGGGCCCCATGGGAGAGACCCAGTACTTC. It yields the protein CAISQTGGPMGETQYF.

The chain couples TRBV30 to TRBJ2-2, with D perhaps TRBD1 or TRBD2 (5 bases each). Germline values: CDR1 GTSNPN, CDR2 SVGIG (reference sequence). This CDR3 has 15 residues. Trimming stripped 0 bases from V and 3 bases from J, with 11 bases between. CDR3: CAWSVVGTHTGELFF. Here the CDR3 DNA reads TGTGCCTGGAGTGTAGTTGGGACCCACACCGGGGAGCTGTTTTTT. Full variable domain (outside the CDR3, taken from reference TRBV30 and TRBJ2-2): SQTIHQWPATLVQPVGSPLSLECTVEGTSNPNLYWYRQAAGRGLQLLFYSVGIGQISSEVPQNLSASRPQDRQFILSSKKLLLSDSGFYLCAWSVVGTHTGELFFGEGSRLTVL.

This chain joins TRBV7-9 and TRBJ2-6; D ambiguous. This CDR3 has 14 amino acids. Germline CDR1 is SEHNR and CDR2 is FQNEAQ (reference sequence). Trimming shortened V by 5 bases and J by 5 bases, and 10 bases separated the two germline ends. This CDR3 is CASSGVDRANVLTF. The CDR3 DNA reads TGTGCCAGCAGCGGGGTTGACCGGGCCAACGTCCTGACTTTC.

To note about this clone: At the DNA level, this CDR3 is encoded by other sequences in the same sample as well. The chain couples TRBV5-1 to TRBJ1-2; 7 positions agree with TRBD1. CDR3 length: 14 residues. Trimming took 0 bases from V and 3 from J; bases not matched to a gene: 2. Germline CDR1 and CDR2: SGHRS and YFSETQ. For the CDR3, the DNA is TGCGCCAGCAGCTTGGGACAGGGCGACTATGGCTACACCTTC. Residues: CASSLGQGDYGYTF. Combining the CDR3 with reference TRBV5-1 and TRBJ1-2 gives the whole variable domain KAGVTQTPRYLIKTRGQQVTLSCSPISGHRSVSWYQQTPGQGLQFLFEYFSETQRNKGNFPGRFSGRQFSNSRSEMNVSTLELGDSALYLCASSLGQGDYGYTFGSGTRLTVV.

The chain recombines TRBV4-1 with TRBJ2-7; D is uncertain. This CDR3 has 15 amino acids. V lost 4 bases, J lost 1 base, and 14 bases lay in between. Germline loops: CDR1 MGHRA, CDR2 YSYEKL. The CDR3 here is CASSLAPGQSYEQYF. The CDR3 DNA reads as TGCGCCAGCAGCCTCGCCCCGGGCCAATCCTACGAGCAGTACTTC.